The sample holds a few counts of the clone carrying this TCR beta chain. The same CDR3 also results from other DNA sequences found in this sample. The sample originates from a study of T cell responses to AZD1222 COVID-19 vaccine. TCRdb's copy holds only in-frame clones and misses some; the assay was immunoSEQ multiplex PCR. The data hold about 150,000 clones, with around 93% observed a single time. V lost 0 bases and J lost 0; bases outside the gene matches: 1. The CDR3 loop spans 15 amino acids. CDR1 is SGHTA and CDR2 is FQGNSA in the germline V gene. The genes are TRBV7-2 and TRBJ2-7; 8 nucleotides match TRBD2. The source was peripheral blood, collected on day 0 of AZD1222 vaccination. The receptor was derived from an adult in good health. CDR3 sequence reads: CASSLAGTSSYEQYF. CDR3 bases: TGTGCCAGCAGCTTAGCCGGGACTAGCTCCTACGAGCAGTACTTC.